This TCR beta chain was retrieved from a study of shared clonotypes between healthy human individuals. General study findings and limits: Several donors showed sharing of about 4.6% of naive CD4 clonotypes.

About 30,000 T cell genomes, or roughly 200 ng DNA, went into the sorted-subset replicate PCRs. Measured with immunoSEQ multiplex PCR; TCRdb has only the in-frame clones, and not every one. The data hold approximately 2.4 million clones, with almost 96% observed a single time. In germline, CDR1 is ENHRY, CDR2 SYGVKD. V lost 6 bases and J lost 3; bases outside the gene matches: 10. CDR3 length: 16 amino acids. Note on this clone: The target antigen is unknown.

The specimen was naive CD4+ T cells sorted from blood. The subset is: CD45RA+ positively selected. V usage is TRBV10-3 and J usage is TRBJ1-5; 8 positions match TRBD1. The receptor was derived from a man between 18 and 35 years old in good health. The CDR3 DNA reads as TGTGCCATCAGCACAGGGGGAGGGCCTGACAATCAGCCCCAGCATTTT. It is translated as CAISTGGGPDNQPQHF.